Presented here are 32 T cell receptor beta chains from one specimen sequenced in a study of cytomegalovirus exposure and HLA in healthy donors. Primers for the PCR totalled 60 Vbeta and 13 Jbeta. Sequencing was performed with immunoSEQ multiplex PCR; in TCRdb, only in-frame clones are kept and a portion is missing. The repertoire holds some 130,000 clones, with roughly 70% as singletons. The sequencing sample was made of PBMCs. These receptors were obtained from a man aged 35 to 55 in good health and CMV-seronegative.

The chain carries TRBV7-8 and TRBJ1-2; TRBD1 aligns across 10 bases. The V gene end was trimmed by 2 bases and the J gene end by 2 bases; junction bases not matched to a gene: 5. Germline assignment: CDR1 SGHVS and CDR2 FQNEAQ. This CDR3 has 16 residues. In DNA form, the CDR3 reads TGTGCCAGCAGCTTACTCCCGACAGGGGGCAACTATGGCTACACCTTC. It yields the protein CASSLLPTGGNYGYTF.

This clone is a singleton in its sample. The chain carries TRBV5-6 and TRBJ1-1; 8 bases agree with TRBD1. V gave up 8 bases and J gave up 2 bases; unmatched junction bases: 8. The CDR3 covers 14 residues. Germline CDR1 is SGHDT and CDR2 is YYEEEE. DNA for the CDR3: TGTGCCAGTAGAAGGACAGGGCGAAACACTGAAGCTTTCTTT. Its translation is CASRRTGRNTEAFF.

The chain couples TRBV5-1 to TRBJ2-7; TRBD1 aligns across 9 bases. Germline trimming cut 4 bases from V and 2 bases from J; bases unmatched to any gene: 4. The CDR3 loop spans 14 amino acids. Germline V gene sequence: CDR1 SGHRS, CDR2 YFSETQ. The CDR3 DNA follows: TGCGCCAGCAGCCAACAGGGGGCCGCCTACGAGCAGTACTTC. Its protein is CASSQQGAAYEQYF.

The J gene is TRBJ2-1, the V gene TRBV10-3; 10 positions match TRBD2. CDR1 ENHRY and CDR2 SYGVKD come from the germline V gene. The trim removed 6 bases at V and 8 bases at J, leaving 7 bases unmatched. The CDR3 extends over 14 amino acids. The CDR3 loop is CAIRIAGGGDEQFF. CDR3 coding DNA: TGTGCCATCAGGATAGCGGGAGGTGGCGATGAGCAGTTCTTC.

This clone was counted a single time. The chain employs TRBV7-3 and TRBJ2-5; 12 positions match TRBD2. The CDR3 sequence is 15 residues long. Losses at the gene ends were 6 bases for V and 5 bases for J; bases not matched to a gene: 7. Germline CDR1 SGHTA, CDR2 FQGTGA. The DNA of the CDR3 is TGTGCCAGCAGTGCTAGCGGGGGGGCTCAGGAGACCCAGTACTTC. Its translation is CASSASGGAQETQYF.

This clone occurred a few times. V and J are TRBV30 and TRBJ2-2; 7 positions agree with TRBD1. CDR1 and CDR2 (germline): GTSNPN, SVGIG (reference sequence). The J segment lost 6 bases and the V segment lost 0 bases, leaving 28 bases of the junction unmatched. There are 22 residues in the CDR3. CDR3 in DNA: TGTGCCTGGAGTGTAGTGCAGGTTCTAGGCCGTAGCAGGGGGTCGGGCGCCGGGGAGCTGTTTTTT. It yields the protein CAWSVVQVLGRSRGSGAGELFF.

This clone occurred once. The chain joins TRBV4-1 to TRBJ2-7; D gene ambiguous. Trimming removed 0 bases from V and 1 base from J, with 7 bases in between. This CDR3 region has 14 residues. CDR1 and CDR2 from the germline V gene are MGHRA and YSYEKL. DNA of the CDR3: TGCGCCAGCAGCCAAGAACAACAGTCCTACGAGCAGTACTTC. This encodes CASSQEQQSYEQYF.

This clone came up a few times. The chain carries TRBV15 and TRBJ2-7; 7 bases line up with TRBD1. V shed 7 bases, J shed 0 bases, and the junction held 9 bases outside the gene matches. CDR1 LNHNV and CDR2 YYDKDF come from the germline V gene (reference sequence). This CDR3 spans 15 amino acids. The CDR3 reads CATTPGTESSYEQYF. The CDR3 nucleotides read TGTGCCACCACCCCGGGGACAGAGAGCTCCTACGAGCAGTACTTC.

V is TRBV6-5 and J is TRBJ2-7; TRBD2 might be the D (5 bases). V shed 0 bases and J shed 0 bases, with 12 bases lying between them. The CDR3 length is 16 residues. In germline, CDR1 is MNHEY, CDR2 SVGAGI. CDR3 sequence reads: CASSYSFSRGSYEQYF. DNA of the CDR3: TGTGCCAGCAGTTACTCTTTCTCACGGGGCTCCTACGAGCAGTACTTC.

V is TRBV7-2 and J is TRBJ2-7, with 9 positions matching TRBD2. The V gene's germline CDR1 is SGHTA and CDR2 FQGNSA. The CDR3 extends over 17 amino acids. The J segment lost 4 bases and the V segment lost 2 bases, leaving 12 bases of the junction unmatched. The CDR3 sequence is CASSLSGGAGGVYEQYF. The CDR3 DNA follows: TGTGCCAGCAGCTTATCAGGAGGAGCGGGAGGTGTGTACGAGCAGTACTTC.

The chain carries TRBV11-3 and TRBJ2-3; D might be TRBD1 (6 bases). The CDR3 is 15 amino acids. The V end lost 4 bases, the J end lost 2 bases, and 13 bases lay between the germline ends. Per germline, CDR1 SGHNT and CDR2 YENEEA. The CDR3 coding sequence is TGTGCCAGCAGCTCTCTGAGGGGGTCCACAGATACGCAGTATTTT. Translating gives CASSSLRGSTDTQYF.

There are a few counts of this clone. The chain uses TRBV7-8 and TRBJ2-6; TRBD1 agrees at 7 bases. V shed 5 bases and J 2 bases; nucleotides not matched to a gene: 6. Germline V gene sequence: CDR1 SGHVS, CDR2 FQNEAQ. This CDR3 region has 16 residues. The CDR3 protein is CASSATTGAGANVLTF. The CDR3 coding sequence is TGTGCCAGCAGCGCGACCACAGGGGCTGGGGCCAACGTCCTGACTTTC.

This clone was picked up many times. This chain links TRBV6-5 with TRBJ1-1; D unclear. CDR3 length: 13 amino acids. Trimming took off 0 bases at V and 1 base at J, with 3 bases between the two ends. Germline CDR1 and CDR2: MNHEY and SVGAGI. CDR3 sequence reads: CASSYSANTEAFF. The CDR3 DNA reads TGTGCCAGCAGTTACTCGGCGAACACTGAAGCTTTCTTT.

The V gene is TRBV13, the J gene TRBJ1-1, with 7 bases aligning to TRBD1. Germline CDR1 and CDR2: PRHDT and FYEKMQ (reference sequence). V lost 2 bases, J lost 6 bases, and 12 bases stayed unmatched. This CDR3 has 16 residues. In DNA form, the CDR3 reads TGTGCCAGCAGCTTATTGTTTCGAGGGGGCGTCCCTGAAGCTTTCTTT. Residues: CASSLLFRGGVPEAFF.

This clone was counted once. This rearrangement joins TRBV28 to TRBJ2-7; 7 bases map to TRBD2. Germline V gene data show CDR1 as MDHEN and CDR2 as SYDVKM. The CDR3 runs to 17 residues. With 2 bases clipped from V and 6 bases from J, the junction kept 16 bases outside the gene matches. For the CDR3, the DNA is TGTGCCAGCAGTTTAAGAGCCAGCGGGACGCCTGCTTTCGAGCAGTACTTC. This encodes CASSLRASGTPAFEQYF. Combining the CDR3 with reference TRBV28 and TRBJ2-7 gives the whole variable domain DVKVTQSSRYLVKRTGEKVFLECVQDMDHENMFWYRQDPGLGLRLIYFSYDVKMKEKGDIPEGYSVSREKKERFSLILESASTNQTSMYLCASSLRASGTPAFEQYFGPGTRLTVT.

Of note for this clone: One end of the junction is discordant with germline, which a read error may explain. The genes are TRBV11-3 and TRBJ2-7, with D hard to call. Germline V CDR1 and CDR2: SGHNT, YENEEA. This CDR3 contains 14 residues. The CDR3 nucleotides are TGTGCCAGCAGCTTAGAAGCATTGGCGGCACCCTTGGACTTC. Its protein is CASSLEALAAPLDF.

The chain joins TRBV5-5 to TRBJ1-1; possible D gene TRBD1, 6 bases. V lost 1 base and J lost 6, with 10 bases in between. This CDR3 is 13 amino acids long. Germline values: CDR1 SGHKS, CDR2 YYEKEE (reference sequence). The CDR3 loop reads CASSLNQGPEAFF. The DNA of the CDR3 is TGTGCCAGCAGCTTGAACCAGGGGCCTGAAGCTTTCTTT.

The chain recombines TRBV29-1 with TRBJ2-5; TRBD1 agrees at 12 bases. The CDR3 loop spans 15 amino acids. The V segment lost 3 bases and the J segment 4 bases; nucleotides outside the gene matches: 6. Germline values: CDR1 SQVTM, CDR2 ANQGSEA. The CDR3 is CSVDSGTGGIETQYF. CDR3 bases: TGCAGCGTTGACTCCGGGACAGGGGGCATAGAGACCCAGTACTTC.

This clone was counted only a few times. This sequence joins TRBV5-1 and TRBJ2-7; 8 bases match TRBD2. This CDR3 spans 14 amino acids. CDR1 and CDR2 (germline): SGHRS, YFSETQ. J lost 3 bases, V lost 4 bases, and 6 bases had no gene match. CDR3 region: CASSGTGTSYEQYF. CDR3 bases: TGCGCCAGCAGCGGAACCGGGACTAGCTACGAGCAGTACTTC.

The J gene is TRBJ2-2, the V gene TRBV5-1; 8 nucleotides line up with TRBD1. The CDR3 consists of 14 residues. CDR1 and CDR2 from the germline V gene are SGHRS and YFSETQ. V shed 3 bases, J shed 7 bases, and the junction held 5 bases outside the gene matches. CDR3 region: CASSSQGAVGELFF. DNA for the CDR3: TGCGCCAGCAGCTCCCAGGGGGCGGTCGGGGAGCTGTTTTTT.

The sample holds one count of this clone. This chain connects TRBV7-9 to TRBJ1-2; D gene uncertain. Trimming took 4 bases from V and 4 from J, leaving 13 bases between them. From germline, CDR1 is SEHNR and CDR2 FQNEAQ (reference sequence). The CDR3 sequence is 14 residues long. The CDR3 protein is CASSSRERSYGYTF. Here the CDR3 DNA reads TGTGCCAGCAGCTCGCGAGAGAGGTCCTATGGCTACACCTTC.

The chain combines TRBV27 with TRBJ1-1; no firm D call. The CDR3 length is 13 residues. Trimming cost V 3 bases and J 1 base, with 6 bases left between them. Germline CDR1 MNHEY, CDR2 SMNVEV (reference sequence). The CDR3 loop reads CASSFFRNTEAFF. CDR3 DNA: TGTGCCAGCAGTTTTTTCAGGAACACTGAAGCTTTCTTT.

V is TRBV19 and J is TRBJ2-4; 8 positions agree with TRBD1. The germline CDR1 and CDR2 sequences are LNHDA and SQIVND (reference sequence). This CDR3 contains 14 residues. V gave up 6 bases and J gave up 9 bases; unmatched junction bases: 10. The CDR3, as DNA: TGTGCCAGTAGCTCAGGGGGCCAGCGCGGCATTCAGTACTTC. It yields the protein CASSSGGQRGIQYF.

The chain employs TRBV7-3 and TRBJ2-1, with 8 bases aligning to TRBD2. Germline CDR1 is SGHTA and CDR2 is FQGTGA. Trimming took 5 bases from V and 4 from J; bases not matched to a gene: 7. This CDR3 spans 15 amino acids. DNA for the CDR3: TGTGCCAGCAGCGCCCTACTAGCGGAATACAATGAGCAGTTCTTC. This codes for CASSALLAEYNEQFF.

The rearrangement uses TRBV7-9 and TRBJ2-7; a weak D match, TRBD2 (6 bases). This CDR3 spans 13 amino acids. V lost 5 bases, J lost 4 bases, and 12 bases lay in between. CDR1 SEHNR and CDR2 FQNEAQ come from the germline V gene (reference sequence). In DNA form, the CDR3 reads TGTGCCAGCAGCGGTCCTGGGGGGTACGAGCAGTACTTC. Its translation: CASSGPGGYEQYF.

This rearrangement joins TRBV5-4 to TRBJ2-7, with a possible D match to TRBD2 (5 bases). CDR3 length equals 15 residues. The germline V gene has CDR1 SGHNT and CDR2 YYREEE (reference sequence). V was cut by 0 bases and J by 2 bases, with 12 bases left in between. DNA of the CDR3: TGTGCCAGCAGCTTGGGCGCGGGCCCGACCTACGAGCAGTACTTC. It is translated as CASSLGAGPTYEQYF.

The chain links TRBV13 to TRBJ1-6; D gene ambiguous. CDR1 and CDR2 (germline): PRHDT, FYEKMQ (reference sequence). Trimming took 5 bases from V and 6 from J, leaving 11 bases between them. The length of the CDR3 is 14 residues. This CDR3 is CASSSGSINSPLHF. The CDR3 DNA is TGTGCCAGCAGCAGCGGGTCGATTAATTCACCCCTCCACTTT.

CDR3 nucleotide sequence: TGTGCCAGCAGCCGCGGCGGTCGGTACGAGCAGTACTTC. Translated, it gives CASSRGGRYEQYF. V usage is TRBV11-3 and J usage is TRBJ2-7; D gene unclear. CDR1 and CDR2 from the germline V gene are SGHNT and YENEEA. The CDR3 spans 13 residues. V dropped 5 bases and J dropped 4 bases, with 12 bases sitting between them.

The CDR3 DNA is TGTGCCAGCGGTGGACTAGCATACGAGCAGTACTTC. Its translation is CASGGLAYEQYF. The chain joins TRBV2 to TRBJ2-7, with 8 bases that match TRBD2. CDR1 and CDR2 from the germline V gene are SNHLY and FYNNEI. With 8 bases clipped from V and 4 bases from J, the junction kept 4 bases outside the gene matches. The CDR3 has 12 residues.

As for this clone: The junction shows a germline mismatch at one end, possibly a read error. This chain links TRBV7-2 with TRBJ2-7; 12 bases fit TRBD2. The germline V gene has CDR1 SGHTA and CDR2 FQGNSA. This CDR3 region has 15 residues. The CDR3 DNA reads TGTGCCAGCAGCCTAGCGGGGGGGCTTGTTTACGAGCAGTACTTC. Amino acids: CASSLAGGLVYEQYF.

The CDR3 protein is CASSLFLGQSSTDTQYF. The DNA for the CDR3 is TGTGCCAGCAGCTTATTCCTGGGACAATCAAGCACAGATACGCAGTATTTT. The rearrangement joins TRBV7-9 to TRBJ2-3; the D gene is possibly TRBD1 (6 bases). Germline V gives CDR1 SEHNR, CDR2 FQNEAQ (reference sequence). Trimming removed 2 bases from V and 0 bases from J, with 15 bases in between. The CDR3 length is 17 residues.

Here the CDR3 DNA reads TGTGCCAGCAATGGAGACAGCGACACTGAAGCTTTCTTT. Residues: CASNGDSDTEAFF. The V call is TRBV5-4, the J call TRBJ1-1; D perhaps matches TRBD1 (5 bases). This CDR3 comprises 13 residues. Germline values: CDR1 SGHNT, CDR2 YYREEE (reference sequence). Trimming took 6 bases from V and 3 from J, leaving 12 bases between them.